One and the same sample provided the 25 T cell receptor beta chains below, sequenced in a study of blood T cells in healthy people across ages (dated by TCRdb to 2014 to 2015). Library creation used 5' RACE. The run used an Illumina HiSeq 2500. A second PCR of about 6 to 12 cycles was run with a J-beta primer mix and a sample-barcoded 5' primer. TCRdb passed the public sequencing reads through fastp at Q25 and MiXCR, retaining productive beta sequences. Here each entry gathers all rows of one CDR3 protein and keeps the most common genes and DNA. The sample table contains about 650,000 distinct CDR3 sequences; only one count was recorded for about a third of them. Together, the top ten hold approximately 15% of the sample. Sequencing input: blood. All receptors derive from an elderly woman in good health. Donor details come from another sample of the same person, matched by shared clones.

This clonotype was found many times. This chain connects TRBV7-2 to TRBJ2-7; the match to TRBD1 covers 8 bases. CDR3 length: 15 residues. After removal of 6 bases from V and 6 bases from J, the junction contained 13 bases not matched to a gene. CDR1 SGHTA and CDR2 FQGNSA come from the germline V gene. The CDR3: CASRPTGTGSSEQYF. CDR3 DNA sequence: TGTGCCAGCAGGCCCACCGGGACAGGTAGCAGCGAGCAGTACTTC.

This clonotype has more than one count but fewer than ten. This could be a read error, since a much larger clone is one nucleotide away. The chain employs TRBV2 and TRBJ2-3, with 7 nucleotides matching TRBD1. The trim removed 1 base at V and 5 bases at J, leaving 6 bases unmatched. The CDR3 runs to 15 residues. CDR1 and CDR2 from the germline V gene are SNHLY and FYNNEI. CDR3 in amino acids: CASSEGGQKGDTQYF. CDR3 DNA: TGTGCCAGCAGTGAAGGGGGACAGAAAGGAGATACGCAGTATTTT.

There are a few counts of this clonotype. V is TRBV6-6 and J is TRBJ1-1; D call uncertain. V shed 7 bases and J shed 4 bases, with 13 bases lying between them. Germline loops: CDR1 MNHNY, CDR2 SVGAGI (reference sequence). This CDR3 spans 13 amino acids. The DNA of the CDR3 is TGTGCCAGCAAATCCAGCGGCCCCACTGAAGCTTTCTTT. Amino acid sequence: CASKSSGPTEAFF.

There are a few counts of this clonotype. This may stem from a read error, because a much larger clone lies one nucleotide away. The chain links TRBV6-2 or TRBV6-3 to TRBJ2-7; maybe TRBD2 (5 bases). The CDR3 covers 16 residues. Per the germline V gene, CDR1 is MNHEY and CDR2 is SVGEGT. V lost 6 bases and J 2 bases, leaving 20 bases between the germline ends. Here the CDR3 DNA reads TGTGCCAGCAGCATCGGACGAGCGGCCATCCCCTACGAGCAGTACTTC. Translating gives CASSIGRAAIPYEQYF.

A few counts support this clonotype. This could be a read error, since a much larger clone is one nucleotide away. CDR3 coding DNA: TGCAGTGCTGGCACCGCCAGGGGATGGGAGCAGTTCTTC. This encodes CSAGTARGWEQFF. This rearrangement joins TRBV20-1 to TRBJ2-1, with D perhaps matching TRBD1 (6 bases). The V end lost 5 bases, the J end lost 10 bases, and 18 bases lay between the germline ends. The CDR3 totals 13 residues. Germline V gives CDR1 DFQATT, CDR2 SNEGSKA (reference sequence).

This clonotype was detected ten times or more. A much larger clone differs by one base, so this may be a read error. The J gene is TRBJ2-1, the V gene TRBV10-3, with D perhaps given as TRBD1 or TRBD2 (6 bases each). The tail of the sequence fits TRBJ2-7 better, so the J call may be wrong. CDR1 is ENHRY and CDR2 is SYGVKD in the germline V gene. CDR3 length equals 16 residues. The CDR3 bases are TGTGCCACCGTCCGGAATGGAGGGGGGTCCTACAATGAGCAGTACTTC. Translation gives CATVRNGGGSYNEQYF.

The V gene is TRBV7-9, the J gene TRBJ1-1; D is possibly TRBD1 (5 bases). Trimming removed 1 base at V and 5 bases at J, with 14 bases between. The V gene's germline CDR1 is SEHNR and CDR2 FQNEAQ (reference sequence). This CDR3 region has 15 residues. In nucleotides, the CDR3 is TGTGCCAGCAGCTTAGACGGCAGGGAAGGAACTGAAGCTTTCTTT. It yields the protein CASSLDGREGTEAFF.

This clonotype was recorded a few times. J is TRBJ1-1 and V is TRBV29-1, with D perhaps matching TRBD1 (6 bases). Germline assignment: CDR1 SQVTM and CDR2 ANQGSEA. Trimming took 7 bases from V and 1 from J, leaving 7 bases between them. This CDR3 contains 11 residues. This CDR3 is CSGGQNTEAFF. The DNA of the CDR3 is TGCAGCGGGGGACAGAACACTGAAGCTTTCTTT.

This chain connects TRBV9 to TRBJ2-2; 7 bases are shared with TRBD2. In germline, CDR1 is SGDLS, CDR2 YYNGEE. The CDR3 is 14 residues long. The trim removed 4 bases at V and 7 bases at J, leaving 7 bases unmatched. CDR3 in amino acids: CASSLFPSGGELFF. The CDR3 DNA reads TGTGCCAGCAGCCTTTTTCCTAGCGGCGGGGAGCTGTTTTTT.

This clonotype has ten or more counts. The rearrangement uses TRBV7-2 and TRBJ2-3, with D unresolved. The CDR3 length is 14 residues. Germline CDR1 and CDR2: SGHTA and FQGNSA. The V end was cut by 5 bases, the J end by 2 bases, with 11 bases between. The CDR3 loop is CASSRTIPTDTQYF. The CDR3 nucleotides read TGTGCCAGCAGCCGAACAATACCCACAGATACGCAGTATTTT. The whole variable domain, filled in from reference TRBV7-2 and TRBJ2-3, reads GAGVSQSPSNKVTEKGKDVELRCDPISGHTALYWYRQSLGQGLEFLIYFQGNSAPDKSGLPSDRFSAERTGGSVSTLTIQRTQQEDSAVYLCASSRTIPTDTQYFGPGTRLTVL.

This clonotype occurred a few times. V usage is TRBV20-1 and J usage is TRBJ1-2, with D unclear. Germline loops: CDR1 DFQATT, CDR2 SNEGSKA (reference sequence). Trimming took 3 bases from V and 4 from J, leaving 12 bases between them. The CDR3 is 13 amino acids. In nucleotides, the CDR3 is TGCAGTGCTAGGCTCTCGGGGTCCTATGGCTACACCTTC. Amino acid sequence: CSARLSGSYGYTF.

The rearrangement joins TRBV30 to TRBJ1-1; D not certain. Germline values: CDR1 GTSNPN, CDR2 SVGIG (reference sequence). Deletions cut 0 bases from V and 1 base from J, with 6 bases between. The CDR3 contains 13 residues. Written as DNA, the CDR3 is TGTGCCTGGAGTGTACACAGGAACACTGAAGCTTTCTTT. This translates into CAWSVHRNTEAFF.

This clonotype was seen more than once but under ten times. The germline gene is not matched at one end of the junction; a read error may be the cause. The chain carries TRBV5-6 and TRBJ2-5; unclear D gene. There are 14 residues in the CDR3. Germline V gene data show CDR1 as SGHDT and CDR2 as YYEEEE. CDR3 coding DNA: TGTGCCTGCAGCTTGTTTGGGCAGCAAGAGACCCAGTACTTC. It translates to CACSLFGQQETQYF.

This clonotype was detected only a few times. This may arise from a read error, as a much more abundant clone is one base away. J is TRBJ1-4 and V is TRBV5-1, with D maybe TRBD1 (5 bases). Germline V gene sequence: CDR1 SGHRS, CDR2 YFSETQ. This CDR3 spans 14 amino acids. For the CDR3, the DNA is TGCGCCAGCAGCGATTTAGGGGTGGGAGAAAAACGGTTTTTT. This codes for CASSDLGVGEKRFF.

This clonotype occurred many times. V and J are TRBV12-3 or TRBV12-4 and TRBJ1-2, with 7 nucleotides matching TRBD1. Unmatched junction bases numbered 11, after V lost 3 bases and J lost 7 bases. The CDR3 has 15 amino acids. CDR3 region: CASSFGVTGSTGYTF. CDR3 in DNA: TGTGCCAGCAGTTTCGGCGTGACAGGGTCAACTGGCTACACCTTC.

There are a few counts of this clonotype. The chain employs TRBV30 and TRBJ1-6; D remains ambiguous. V lost 6 bases and J lost 6, with 15 bases in between. The length of the CDR3 is 14 residues. Germline CDR1 is GTSNPN and CDR2 is SVGIG (reference sequence). Here the CDR3 reads CACRSGLANSPLHF. In DNA, the CDR3 is TGTGCCTGCCGAAGTGGGCTCGCTAATTCACCCCTCCACTTT. The variable domain in full, with the rest retrieved from reference TRBV30 and TRBJ1-6, is SQTIHQWPATLVQPVGSPLSLECTVEGTSNPNLYWYRQAAGRGLQLLFYSVGIGQISSEVPQNLSASRPQDRQFILSSKKLLLSDSGFYLCACRSGLANSPLHFGNGTRLTVT.

This clonotype was detected many times. The chain employs TRBV7-2 and TRBJ2-5, with 8 bases identical to TRBD1. The ends lost 5 bases at V and 2 bases at J; junction bases unmatched: 10. The CDR3 spans 16 residues. Germline values: CDR1 SGHTA, CDR2 FQGNSA. CDR3 sequence (DNA): TGTGCCAGCAGCAACTGGGACAGGAGTTCACAAGAGACCCAGTACTTC. Residues: CASSNWDRSSQETQYF.

The chain uses TRBV20-1 and TRBJ2-5, with 8 bases lining up with TRBD2. There are 14 residues in the CDR3. Trimming cost V 1 base and J 11 bases; bases outside gene matches: 12. Germline CDR1 and CDR2: DFQATT and SNEGSKA (reference sequence). CDR3 protein: CSARVGLGSGEQYF. The CDR3 region has the DNA TGCAGTGCTAGAGTGGGACTAGGATCCGGTGAGCAGTACTTC.

In its sample, this clonotype was seen many times. The rearrangement joins TRBV28 to TRBJ2-4; 7 positions agree with TRBD1. Germline V gives CDR1 MDHEN, CDR2 SYDVKM. With 2 bases clipped from V and 1 base from J, the junction kept 8 bases outside the gene matches. This CDR3 spans 17 amino acids. The CDR3 DNA follows: TGTGCCAGCAGTTTACAACAGGGGAATGTGGCCAAAAACATTCAGTACTTC. This codes for CASSLQQGNVAKNIQYF. The full variable domain, with the rest looked up from reference TRBV28 and TRBJ2-4, is DVKVTQSSRYLVKRTGEKVFLECVQDMDHENMFWYRQDPGLGLRLIYFSYDVKMKEKGDIPEGYSVSREKKERFSLILESASTNQTSMYLCASSLQQGNVAKNIQYFGAGTRLSVL.

In this sample, this clonotype turned up many times. The chain carries TRBV10-3 and TRBJ2-3; D call uncertain. CDR3 length: 14 residues. Per the germline V gene, CDR1 is ENHRY and CDR2 is SYGVKD. V shed 6 bases and J shed 1 base, with 11 bases lying between them. The CDR3 DNA sequence: TGTGCCATCAGGAAAATTACAGGCACAGATACGCAGTATTTT. Amino acids: CAIRKITGTDTQYF.

This chain joins TRBV12-3 or TRBV12-4 and TRBJ1-1; D unclear. The CDR3 loop spans 13 amino acids. V was cut by 6 bases and J by 1 base, with 9 bases left in between. The CDR3 protein is CASRGRGNTEAFF. The CDR3 DNA reads TGTGCCAGCAGGGGTCGGGGGAACACTGAAGCTTTCTTT.

This clonotype has at least ten counts. V and J are TRBV20-1 and TRBJ2-1; TRBD2 matches at 11 bases. Germline V gene sequence: CDR1 DFQATT, CDR2 SNEGSKA (reference sequence). V lost 3 bases and J lost 1; bases outside the gene matches: 5. The CDR3 loop spans 16 amino acids. The CDR3 coding sequence is TGCAGTGCTAGGCGGGTAGCGGGGGGGTCCTACAATGAGCAGTTCTTC. It codes for CSARRVAGGSYNEQFF.

For this clonotype: Mismatch with germline at one junction end may stem from a read error. The V gene is TRBV20-1, the J gene TRBJ2-3; TRBD2 matches 10 bases. This CDR3 contains 16 residues. Per the germline V gene, CDR1 is DFQATT and CDR2 is SNEGSKA (reference sequence). CDR3 loop: CGAPKRTSGFTDTQYF. CDR3 in DNA: TGCGGTGCTCCCAAAAGGACTAGCGGTTTTACAGATACGCAGTATTTT.

This clonotype was detected many times. The genes are TRBV7-2 and TRBJ2-1; the D gene could be TRBD1 or TRBD2 (5 bases each). This CDR3 is built from 19 residues. With 1 base removed from V and 0 bases from J, the gap between germline ends came to 19 bases. Per germline, CDR1 SGHTA and CDR2 FQGNSA. The CDR3 region is CASSLGNPGRRSSYNEQFF. CDR3 coding DNA: TGTGCCAGCAGCTTAGGAAATCCGGGACGCAGAAGCTCCTACAATGAGCAGTTCTTC.

This clonotype was found a few times. The chain recombines TRBV4-2 with TRBJ2-4, with D perhaps matching TRBD2 (6 bases). The length of the CDR3 is 16 residues. V lost 0 bases, J lost 14 bases, and 23 bases lay in between. In germline, CDR1 is LGHNA, CDR2 YNFKEQ. The CDR3 protein is CASSQDWGETRETEYF. DNA of the CDR3: TGTGCCAGCAGCCAAGACTGGGGGGAAACGAGGGAGACCGAGTACTTC.